The rows below give T cell receptor beta chains drawn from one sample of a study of blood T cells in healthy people across ages. MiXCR, run by TCRdb on the 5' RACE reads, gives a single entry per CDR3 protein. The sample contains more than 550,000 distinct CDR3 sequences, about 20% of which appear only once. The sequencing sample was made of blood. These receptor sequences come from a man between 70 and 80 years old in good health. Each CDR3 is given with its conserved first and last residue. A D gene is named only where the DNA matches it firmly. Clone size, where shown, is once, few, many, or a class for clones that have expanded.

CDR3nt	CDR3aa	len	v_gene	d_gene	j_gene	abundance
TGTGCCAGCAGTTTCCCAGGACGGTGGAACACCGGGGAGCTGTTTTTT	CASSFPGRWNTGELFF	16	TRBV12-3/TRBV12-4	-	TRBJ2-2	-
TGTGCCAGCAGCTCACTAGCGGGAGTTGGGTTCGGGTTCTTC	CASSSLAGVGFGFF	14	TRBV7-8	TRBD2	TRBJ2-1	few
TGTGCCAGCAGCTACTACAGGGGGACGGGCAATTCACCCCTCCACTTT	CASSYYRGTGNSPLHF	16	TRBV7-9	TRBD1	TRBJ1-6	-
TGTGCCAGCTCACCCCAGGACAGGGGGCATGAAAGCAATCAGCCCCAGCATTTT	CASSPQDRGHESNQPQHF	18	TRBV18	TRBD1	TRBJ1-5	-
TGCGCCAGCAGCCAAGACCCCCGATTGAGCTACACCTTC	CASSQDPRLSYTF	13	TRBV4-1	-	TRBJ1-2	-
TGCGCCAGCAGCCAAGAAGGGGCCACGGTTGGAGGCCAGTACTTC	CASSQEGATVGGQYF	15	TRBV4-1	-	TRBJ2-5	-
TGTGCCAGCTCAAGACATTCAGGCGGAGAGACCCAGTACTTC	CASSRHSGGETQYF	14	TRBV12-3/TRBV12-4	-	TRBJ2-5	few
TGTGCCAGCAGCTTAGCTGGCGGGGGGTCCTACAATGAGCAGTTCTTC	CASSLAGGGSYNEQFF	16	TRBV7-7	TRBD2	TRBJ2-1	few
TGCAGTGCTCTAAGAATGGCGGGAGACAAAAACATTCAGTACTTC	CSALRMAGDKNIQYF	15	TRBV20-1	TRBD2	TRBJ2-4	-
TGTGCCAGCACTCTAGCCGGCTTAGGAGATACGCAGTATTTT	CASTLAGLGDTQYF	14	TRBV7-2	-	TRBJ2-3	-
TGCAGCGTACCTGCAGGGACTCGGGGCTACACCTTC	CSVPAGTRGYTF	12	TRBV29-1	-	TRBJ1-2	-
TGTGCCAGCCTGCAGGGGACTAGCAATCAGCCCCAGCATTTT	CASLQGTSNQPQHF	14	TRBV12-3/TRBV12-4	-	TRBJ1-5	once
TGTGCCAGCAGTGACCGGGACAGGGGTGTCAATGAGCAGTTCTTC	CASSDRDRGVNEQFF	15	TRBV6-2/TRBV6-3	TRBD1	TRBJ2-1	-
TGTGCCAGCAGCCAAGGGGTGTTGGTGAACAATGAGCAGTTCTTC	CASSQGVLVNNEQFF	15	TRBV3-1	-	TRBJ2-1	-
TGCGCCAGCAGCAGCCTCGGACAGCAATGGGAGACCCAGTACTTC	CASSSLGQQWETQYF	15	TRBV5-1	-	TRBJ2-5	-
TGCGCCAGCAGCTTGCTTGCTAGCGGGGGCACAGATACGCAGTATTTT	CASSLLASGGTDTQYF	16	TRBV5-1	TRBD2	TRBJ2-3	once
TGTGCCAGCAGTTACGCGGCAGGGGGCGAAAAACAGTTTTTT	CASSYAAGGEKQFF	14	TRBV6-5	TRBD1	TRBJ1-4	-
TGTGCCAGCAGTGAAGGCCTGCAATCCTACGATGAGCAGTTCTTC	CASSEGLQSYDEQFF	15	TRBV2	-	TRBJ2-1	few
TGTGCCACCAGTGATTTGGCTAGCGGGAAAAATGAGCAGTTCTTC	CATSDLASGKNEQFF	15	TRBV24-1	TRBD2	TRBJ2-1	-
TGTGCCAGCAGTTTCAGAACAGAGGCCCAGTACTTC	CASSFRTEAQYF	12	TRBV12-3/TRBV12-4	-	TRBJ2-5	-
TGTGCCAGCAGCCAAGGGACAGGCGGGACTAACTATGGCTACACCTTC	CASSQGTGGTNYGYTF	16	TRBV3-1	TRBD1	TRBJ1-2	-
TGTGCCAGCAGTTATAGCGGGGAAAGCACAGATACGCAGTATTTT	CASSYSGESTDTQYF	15	TRBV6-2/TRBV6-3	TRBD2	TRBJ2-3	-
TGTGCCAGCAGTTACTCGGATCCGGCGCTGGCTTTCTTT	CASSYSDPALAFF	13	TRBV6-2/TRBV6-3	-	TRBJ1-1	-
TGTGCCAGCAGTTGGGATCGGAGGACCTCTGATCAAGAGACCCAGTACTTC	CASSWDRRTSDQETQYF	17	TRBV6-5	-	TRBJ2-5	few